This T cell receptor beta chain was profiled in a study of blood T cell repertoires in COVID-19. Study-wide context: COVID-19 samples collected from the United States, Italy and Spain covered acute and convalescent phases. The analysed material was cDNA or gDNA that came from T cells, B-cell-depleted T cells, or PBMCs.

This CDR3 has 16 residues. With V trimmed by 0 bases and J by 2 bases, 5 bases remained unmatched. CDR1 is LNHDA, CDR2 SQIVND, per germline (reference sequence). Authors' analysis steps: Quantification of nucleated cells was approximated via reference gene primer amplification. The assay was immunoSEQ multiplex PCR, and TCRdb's table has in-frame clones only and misses some. From that table come the V and J calls and clone size; the DNA was used to work out D and trimming. The table shows more than 200,000 clones, with about nine tenths occurring only once. V and J are TRBV19 and TRBJ1-1, with 8 bases aligning to TRBD1. Material for sequencing was peripheral blood. The TCR was taken from a man aged 45 to 65 with acute or convalescent COVID-19. The chain's CDR3 is CASSIDNRGYNTEAFF. Here the CDR3 DNA reads TGTGCCAGTAGTATAGATAACAGGGGGTACAACACTGAAGCTTTCTTT. The full variable domain, rest sourced from reference TRBV19 and TRBJ1-1, is DGGITQSPKYLFRKEGQNVTLSCEQNLNHDAMYWYRQDPGQGLRLIYYSQIVNDFQKGDIAEGYSVSREKKESFPLTVTSAQKNPTAFYLCASSIDNRGYNTEAFFGQGTRLTVV.